This is a list of T cell receptor beta chains from one sample in a study of T cells after yellow fever vaccination. TCRdb reprocessed the 5' RACE reads via MiXCR and lists one record per CDR3 protein. This table has about 360,000 distinct CDR3 sequences, around 6.5% appearing once. Here the sequenced sample was PBMCs, taken 5 days after the yellow fever booster vaccination. All receptors come from a man between 25 and 39 years old who received the YFV17D yellow fever vaccine. The CDR3 runs from the conserved cysteine through the conserved F or W. The D gene is left open where the match is weak. A row's size may be missing; if present it is once, few, many or a size class.

CDR3 protein: CASAGTGALDTQYF
CDR3 DNA: TGTGCCAGTGCGGGGACAGGGGCGCTAGATACGCAGTATTTT
J gene: TRBJ2-3
clone size: NA
V gene: TRBV19
D gene: TRBD1

CDR3 protein: CASSLELAIDTQYF
CDR3 DNA: TGCGCCAGCAGCTTGGAACTAGCTATAGATACGCAGTATTTT
J gene: TRBJ2-3
clone size: few
V gene: TRBV5-1
D gene: NA

CDR3 protein: CASSLGRGAGQETQYF
CDR3 DNA: TGTGCCAGCAGCTTGGGAAGAGGAGCGGGACAAGAGACCCAGTACTTC
J gene: TRBJ2-5
clone size: NA
V gene: TRBV7-2
D gene: TRBD2

CDR3 protein: CATSSANYGYTF
CDR3 DNA: TGTGCCACCAGCAGCGCGAACTATGGCTACACCTTC
J gene: TRBJ1-2
clone size: few
V gene: TRBV15
D gene: NA

CDR3 protein: CASSLDLASYNEQFF
CDR3 DNA: TGTGCCAGCAGCTTGGATCTAGCATCCTACAATGAGCAGTTCTTC
J gene: TRBJ2-1
clone size: many
V gene: TRBV7-2
D gene: NA

CDR3 protein: CASSLGSGHRYEQYF
CDR3 DNA: TGTGCCAGCAGTTTGGGGTCCGGACACAGGTACGAGCAGTACTTC
J gene: TRBJ2-7
clone size: NA
V gene: TRBV12-3/TRBV12-4
D gene: NA

CDR3 protein: CASSLLGDRHTGELFF
CDR3 DNA: TGTGCCAGCAGCTTACTAGGGGACAGGCACACCGGGGAGCTGTTTTTT
J gene: TRBJ2-2
clone size: many
V gene: TRBV7-2
D gene: TRBD1

CDR3 protein: CASSLRRTPPYF
CDR3 DNA: TGTGCCAGCAGCCTTCGACGGACCCCGCCGTACTTC
J gene: TRBJ2-7
clone size: few
V gene: TRBV21-1
D gene: NA

CDR3 protein: CSASLSMQYF
CDR3 DNA: TGCAGTGCTAGCCTTAGTATGCAGTATTTT
J gene: TRBJ2-3
clone size: many
V gene: TRBV20-1
D gene: NA

CDR3 protein: CASSPRGVQTDTQYF
CDR3 DNA: TGTGCCAGCAGCCCCAGGGGGGTTCAGACAGATACGCAGTATTTT
J gene: TRBJ2-3
clone size: many
V gene: TRBV6-1
D gene: NA

CDR3 protein: CASSLDGFNSPLHF
CDR3 DNA: TGTGCCAGCAGCTTGGACGGATTTAATTCACCCCTCCACTTT
J gene: TRBJ1-6
clone size: many
V gene: TRBV5-5
D gene: NA

CDR3 protein: CSASPSLASGRGGSYEQYF
CDR3 DNA: TGCAGTGCTAGCCCTTCTCTGGCTAGCGGGAGGGGGGGTTCCTACGAGCAGTACTTC
J gene: TRBJ2-7
clone size: many
V gene: TRBV20-1
D gene: TRBD2

CDR3 protein: CSVRIAGAEETQYF
CDR3 DNA: TGCAGCGTTCGGATAGCGGGAGCGGAAGAGACCCAGTACTTC
J gene: TRBJ2-5
clone size: many
V gene: TRBV29-1
D gene: TRBD2

CDR3 protein: CSAPPGQGTYNEQFF
CDR3 DNA: TGCAGTGCTCCTCCGGGACAGGGTACCTACAATGAGCAGTTCTTC
J gene: TRBJ2-1
clone size: NA
V gene: TRBV20-1
D gene: TRBD1

CDR3 protein: CSATGRDPRGEKLFF
CDR3 DNA: TGCAGTGCTACAGGCCGGGACCCTCGCGGTGAAAAACTGTTTTTT
J gene: TRBJ1-4
clone size: few
V gene: TRBV20-1
D gene: NA

CDR3 protein: CASSSGTWTDTQYF
CDR3 DNA: TGTGCCAGTAGTAGCGGGACTTGGACAGATACGCAGTATTTT
J gene: TRBJ2-3
clone size: many
V gene: TRBV19
D gene: NA

CDR3 protein: CASSPPIGGSYNEQFF
CDR3 DNA: TGTGCCAGCAGCCCCCCCATTGGCGGGAGTTACAATGAGCAGTTCTTC
J gene: TRBJ2-1
clone size: NA
V gene: TRBV9
D gene: TRBD2